Sequencing of this T cell receptor (beta chain) was carried out in a study of CD8 T cells in ankylosing spondylitis (dated by TCRdb to about 2017). As for the study more broadly: T cell receptor beta repertoires were profiled in healthy donors and ankylosing spondylitis patients so that disease-linked TCR variants could be found. In total, the full study cohort was made up of 108 healthy donors and 25 to 30 ankylosing spondylitis patients. Samples of peripheral blood were taken, and for ankylosing spondylitis patients, synovial fluid was collected as well.

This clonotype was found a few times. No cognate antigen has been identified for it. Base qualities were left out, and no much larger clone turns up one base away. The CDR3 runs 12 amino acids, cysteine and phenylalanine included. The only DNA kept is the CDR3, 36 bases in frame from the first base. V and J lose 8 bases and 2 bases, and a span of 7 bases separates them. Via the germline V gene (reference sequence), CDR1 is SEHNR and CDR2 FQNEAQ. Broad study findings and their caveats: The disease-linked clones were reported as significantly enriched in matched synovial fluid samples from ankylosing spondylitis patients. Some motif variants had previously been reported in the synovial fluid and blood of reactive arthritis patients, which suggests shared mechanisms of disease initiation. The disease-linked clones showed a CD8+ phenotype and occurred at relatively low frequencies in peripheral blood. Blood from ankylosing spondylitis patients appeared to be characterized by a TCR beta motif made up of under ten highly homologous amino acid variants.

The data were produced on an Illumina HiSeq 2500. Quantitative 5'-RACE with molecular barcodes was used to prepare TCR beta libraries. Concerning the study's data processing: A new computational method based on a probabilistic model of VDJ rearrangement was used to identify disease-linked TCR variants. The public reads were reprocessed in TCRdb via fastp at Q25 and MiXCR, keeping in-frame beta chains. Entries that share a CDR3 protein sequence are merged under the most common genes and DNA. TCRdb, not the original authors, processed these V and J calls. This sample gives 200,000 to 250,000 distinct CDR3 sequences in total; 10% to 13% of them show up just once. 2.6% of the sample comes from the top ten.

The chain joins TRBV7-9 to TRBJ2-1; no D gene can be assigned with confidence. Sequenced sample: blood, either unsorted or a sorted T cell fraction (not recorded which). This receptor was identified in a male donor with ankylosing spondylitis or in good health (not recorded which). The DNA sequence is TGTGCCAGCGCCCAACCCTACAATGAGCAGTTCTTC. This sequence encodes CASAQPYNEQFF.